This passage covers 30 T cell receptor beta chains from one sample sequenced in a study of CD8 T cells in Susac syndrome. A quantity of 0.5 to 1 ug RNA underwent reverse transcription using random hexamers. TCRdb analysed the immunoSEQ multiplex PCR reads with MiXCR anew, one entry per CDR3 protein. Among 95,000 to 150,000 distinct CDR3 sequences listed, 96% were seen once. The sample consisted of CD4+ T cells from PBMCs. The origin of the receptors is a human donor with Susac syndrome.

The chain is built from TRBV18 and TRBJ2-5, with unresolved D. Germline V lookup: CDR1 KGHSH, CDR2 LQKENI. The V and J ends lost 2 bases and 2 bases respectively, with 21 bases between them. The CDR3 has 18 residues. CDR3 residues: CASSPRADTTPGQETQYF. The CDR3 DNA reads TGTGCCAGCTCACCAAGGGCAGATACTACCCCTGGGCAAGAGACCCAGTACTTC.

The chain carries TRBV20-1 and TRBJ1-5; tentative D call: TRBD1 (6 bases). CDR3 length: 12 amino acids. The germline V gene has CDR1 DFQATT and CDR2 SNEGSKA (reference sequence). V was shortened by 6 bases and J by 5 bases, with 11 bases between the two germline ends. The CDR3 DNA is TGCAGTGCAACGGACAGCGATCAGCCCCAGCATTTT. This gives the protein CSATDSDQPQHF.

The chain recombines TRBV6-2 or TRBV6-3 with TRBJ2-2, with D perhaps TRBD2 (6 bases). V lost 2 bases to trimming and J lost 7 bases, with 8 bases between them. Germline V gives CDR1 MNHEY, CDR2 SVGEGT. The CDR3 has 13 amino acids. The DNA for the CDR3 is TGTGCCAGCAGTTACAGGGAGGACGGGGAGCTGTTTTTT. As protein: CASSYREDGELFF.

V usage is TRBV5-1 and J usage is TRBJ1-5; D possibly corresponds to TRBD1 (5 bases). Germline V gives CDR1 SGHRS, CDR2 YFSETQ. This CDR3 comprises 15 residues. Trimming left V 4 bases short and J 4 bases short, with 15 bases between. CDR3 in amino acids: CASSPEGAGNQPQHF. CDR3 nucleotides: TGCGCCAGCAGCCCCGAAGGGGCTGGGAATCAGCCCCAGCATTTT. Combining the CDR3 with reference TRBV5-1 and TRBJ1-5 gives the whole variable domain KAGVTQTPRYLIKTRGQQVTLSCSPISGHRSVSWYQQTPGQGLQFLFEYFSETQRNKGNFPGRFSGRQFSNSRSEMNVSTLELGDSALYLCASSPEGAGNQPQHFGDGTRLSIL.

This clonotype was seen more than once but under ten times. This chain's CDR3 is CASSQGTGGQPQHF. CDR3 in DNA: TGTGCCAGCAGCCAAGGGACCGGTGGGCAGCCCCAGCATTTT. This rearrangement joins TRBV3-1 to TRBJ1-5; D not certain. CDR1 LGHDT and CDR2 YNNKEL come from the germline V gene (reference sequence). V lost 1 base and J lost 7, with 11 bases in between. This CDR3 contains 14 residues.

The rearrangement uses TRBV12-5 and TRBJ1-5; D ambiguous. The CDR3 is made up of 14 amino acids. Germline V gene sequence: CDR1 LGHNT, CDR2 FRNRAP. V was cut by 1 base and J by 6 bases, with 10 bases left in between. The chain's CDR3 is CASGLGGLGQPQHF. The CDR3 region has the DNA TGTGCTAGTGGTTTGGGAGGGCTGGGTCAGCCCCAGCATTTT.

The chain joins TRBV20-1 to TRBJ2-3, with D unresolved. V shed 3 bases and J shed 8 bases, with 9 bases lying between them. The V gene's germline CDR1 is DFQATT and CDR2 SNEGSKA (reference sequence). The CDR3 contains 11 residues. CDR3 bases: TGCAGTGCTAGGACCGCCGCTACGCAGTATTTT. Its translation is CSARTAATQYF.

This chain connects TRBV7-8 to TRBJ2-5; D uncertain. This CDR3 has 15 amino acids. Germline values: CDR1 SGHVS, CDR2 FQNEAQ. Trimming removed 2 bases at V and 2 bases at J, with 12 bases between. CDR3 nucleotides: TGTGCCAGCAGCTTACGTGGGGATAGACAAGAGACCCAGTACTTC. Its protein product is CASSLRGDRQETQYF.

The chain is built from TRBV14 and TRBJ2-1, with TRBD1 identical over 8 bases. With V trimmed by 0 bases and J by 6 bases, 4 bases remained unmatched. CDR3 length: 15 amino acids. Germline V CDR1 and CDR2: SGHDN, FVKESK. The CDR3 reads CASSQDLTGGNEQFF. The CDR3 DNA is TGTGCCAGCAGCCAAGACCTAACAGGGGGCAATGAGCAGTTCTTC.

The genes are TRBV3-1 and TRBJ2-1; D is unclear. Germline V CDR1 and CDR2: LGHDT, YNNKEL (reference sequence). This CDR3 is built from 11 residues. Trimming removed 5 bases at V and 9 bases at J, with 8 bases between. CDR3 sequence: CASSYDTEQFF. The CDR3 DNA follows: TGTGCCAGCAGCTACGATACTGAGCAGTTCTTC.

This chain joins TRBV28 and TRBJ2-7; D is undetermined. V lost 7 bases and J 4 bases, leaving 8 bases between the germline ends. CDR1 and CDR2 (germline): MDHEN, SYDVKM. The CDR3 runs 11 residues. The CDR3 DNA is TGTGCCAGCAAAGGGCTATACGAGCAGTACTTC. It encodes CASKGLYEQYF.

The V call is TRBV27, the J call TRBJ2-7; no clear D. The germline V and J ends were trimmed by 7 bases and 2 bases, with 9 bases remaining between them. The CDR3 spans 12 residues. Germline V lookup: CDR1 MNHEY, CDR2 SMNVEV (reference sequence). The CDR3 DNA is TGTGCCAGCACCCTGTTCACCTACGAGCAGTACTTC. Protein: CASTLFTYEQYF.

The chain links TRBV7-3 to TRBJ2-6, with no clear D. Looked up from germline, CDR1 is SGHTA and CDR2 is FQGTGA. The CDR3 is 14 residues long. V gave up 7 bases and J gave up 0 bases, with 7 bases separating them. The DNA for the CDR3 is TGTGCCAGCACCTCGGACTCTGGGGCCAACGTCCTGACTTTC. It translates to CASTSDSGANVLTF.

The V and J genes are TRBV6-5 and TRBJ2-7; 7 nucleotides agree with TRBD1. V gave up 2 bases and J gave up 2 bases; unmatched junction bases: 6. Germline CDR1 and CDR2: MNHEY and SVGAGI. The CDR3 spans 15 residues. This chain's CDR3 is CASSYGGRGTYEQYF. CDR3 sequence (DNA): TGTGCCAGCAGTTACGGTGGCAGGGGGACCTACGAGCAGTACTTC.

The chain links TRBV12-3 or TRBV12-4 to TRBJ2-5, with TRBD1 identical over 8 bases. J lost 6 bases, V lost 1 base, and 4 bases had no gene match. The length of the CDR3 is 14 residues. In nucleotides, the CDR3 is TGTGCCAGCAGTTTAGTCACAGGGGGTAAGACCCAGTACTTC. Its protein product is CASSLVTGGKTQYF.

V gene TRBV5-4 combines with J gene TRBJ2-3, with TRBD2 as a possible D gene (6 bases). Trimming shortened V by 3 bases and J by 7 bases, and 15 bases separated the two germline ends. Germline values: CDR1 SGHNT, CDR2 YYREEE (reference sequence). The length of the CDR3 is 14 residues. The CDR3 is CASSWGLALYTQYF. The CDR3 nucleotides are TGTGCCAGCAGCTGGGGACTGGCGCTGTATACGCAGTATTTT.

This chain connects TRBV20-1 to TRBJ2-1, with 11 bases matching TRBD1. With V trimmed by 3 bases and J by 6 bases, 4 bases remained unmatched. Per the germline V gene, CDR1 is DFQATT and CDR2 is SNEGSKA (reference sequence). The CDR3 sequence is 14 residues long. The DNA of the CDR3 is TGCAGTGCTAGGGAGGGACAGGGGGGCAATGAGCAGTTCTTC. Translation gives CSAREGQGGNEQFF.

This chain joins TRBV19 and TRBJ2-1; D is perhaps TRBD2 (6 bases). This CDR3 is 15 amino acids long. CDR1 is LNHDA and CDR2 is SQIVND in the germline V gene (reference sequence). V lost 5 bases, J lost 5 bases, and 16 bases lay in between. The CDR3: CASSLRDFGNNEQFF. The CDR3 region has the DNA TGTGCCAGTAGTTTACGGGACTTCGGAAACAATGAGCAGTTCTTC.

The chain combines TRBV7-3 with TRBJ2-1; 10 nucleotides match TRBD1. CDR3 length: 15 amino acids. Germline CDR1 reads SGHTA; CDR2 reads FQGTGA. Germline trimming cut 3 bases from V and 3 bases from J; bases unmatched to any gene: 2. The CDR3 reads CASSLGQGLYNEQFF. Here the CDR3 DNA reads TGTGCCAGCAGCTTGGGACAGGGGCTCTACAATGAGCAGTTCTTC.

The rearrangement uses TRBV4-3 and TRBJ2-5; 8 positions agree with TRBD2. The germline V gene has CDR1 LGHNA and CDR2 YSLEER. The CDR3 spans 16 residues. V shed 0 bases, J shed 3 bases, and the junction held 6 bases outside the gene matches. CDR3: CASSQDSTSAKETQYF. CDR3 DNA sequence: TGCGCCAGCAGCCAAGATTCGACTAGCGCCAAAGAGACCCAGTACTTC.

J is TRBJ2-1 and V is TRBV7-8; 7 positions agree with TRBD2. CDR3 length equals 13 residues. After removal of 1 base from V and 14 bases from J, the junction contained 8 bases not matched to a gene. CDR1 SGHVS and CDR2 FQNEAQ come from the germline V gene. CDR3 loop: CASSLEREGTEFF. The CDR3 nucleotides are TGTGCCAGCAGCTTAGAGAGGGAGGGCACGGAGTTCTTC.

The count of this clonotype is one. V and J are TRBV6-5 and TRBJ1-2; 10 nucleotides match TRBD1. J was trimmed by 3 bases and V by 6 bases; bases with no gene match: 7. CDR1 and CDR2 (germline): MNHEY, SVGAGI. This CDR3 is built from 15 residues. The CDR3 is CASRGSGTGDYGYTF. The CDR3 nucleotides are TGTGCCAGCAGGGGTTCCGGGACAGGGGACTATGGCTACACCTTC.

Notes on this clonotype: At one boundary the junction diverges from the germline segment, which might be a read error. The J gene is TRBJ1-2, the V gene TRBV9; TRBD1 aligns across 11 bases. The CDR3 sequence is 14 residues long. Germline V gene data show CDR1 as SGDLS and CDR2 as YYNGEE. The CDR3 reads CASSVGPDRGHEDF. The DNA of the CDR3 is TGTGCCAGCAGCGTAGGTCCGGACAGGGGGCACGAGGACTTC. Full variable domain (outside the CDR3, taken from reference TRBV9 and TRBJ1-2): DSGVTQTPKHLITATGQRVTLRCSPRSGDLSVYWYQQSLDQGLQFLIQYYNGEERAKGNILERFSAQQFPDLHSELNLSSLELGDSALYFCASSVGPDRGHEDFGSGTRLTVV.

V is TRBV18 and J is TRBJ2-1; D possibly corresponds to TRBD2 (5 bases). Germline lookup yields CDR1 KGHSH and CDR2 LQKENI. Trimming pared 2 bases from V and 6 bases from J, leaving 8 bases between. The CDR3 is made up of 13 amino acids. CDR3 amino acids: CASSPGTSNEQFF. For the CDR3, the DNA is TGTGCCAGCTCACCAGGCACTAGCAATGAGCAGTTCTTC.

J is TRBJ2-7 and V is TRBV27; 11 bases fit TRBD2. Trimming removed 0 bases from V and 7 bases from J; junction bases left unmatched: 14. Germline loops: CDR1 MNHEY, CDR2 SMNVEV (reference sequence). This CDR3 contains 18 residues. The CDR3 DNA reads as TGTGCCAGCAGTTTATCCCCAGCCGGGACTAGCGGCCTAGGGGAGCAGTACTTC. It encodes CASSLSPAGTSGLGEQYF.

The CDR3 is CASSRIRSRTRIGGYTF. The CDR3 DNA reads TGTGCCAGCAGCCGGATCCGGAGTAGGACAAGGATTGGTGGCTACACCTTC. The chain carries TRBV14 and TRBJ1-2; a possible D gene is TRBD1 (5 bases). This CDR3 region has 17 residues. V shed 4 bases and J shed 7 bases, with 25 bases lying between them. CDR1 and CDR2 (germline): SGHDN, FVKESK.

The chain has TRBV25-1 and TRBJ2-5, with no clear D. The CDR3 length is 14 residues. Germline V gene data show CDR1 as MGHDK and CDR2 as SYGVNS. V was trimmed by 3 bases and J by 4 bases, leaving 12 bases between them. CDR3 loop: CASSDTSSLETQYF. As DNA, the CDR3 is TGTGCCAGCAGTGATACGAGTAGTTTAGAGACCCAGTACTTC.

The chain employs TRBV30 and TRBJ1-5; D is unresolved. This CDR3 is built from 14 residues. CDR1 is GTSNPN, CDR2 SVGIG, per germline (reference sequence). V was trimmed by 4 bases and J by 6 bases, leaving 16 bases between them. The CDR3 DNA is TGTGCCTGGACTTCCGGGAAGGAAGGTCAGCCCCAGCATTTT. Residues: CAWTSGKEGQPQHF.

The rearrangement links TRBV29-1 to TRBJ2-7; possibly TRBD1 or TRBD2 for D (5 bases each). The germline V and J ends were trimmed by 2 bases and 9 bases, with 14 bases remaining between them. Looked up from germline, CDR1 is SQVTM and CDR2 is ANQGSEA. This CDR3 spans 12 amino acids. CDR3 sequence reads: CSVEWVGRGQYF. The CDR3 DNA sequence: TGCAGCGTTGAATGGGTGGGACGGGGGCAGTACTTC.

The chain has TRBV7-9 and TRBJ2-6; D gene unclear. CDR1 and CDR2 (germline): SEHNR, FQNEAQ (reference sequence). Trimming cost V 0 bases and J 0 bases, with 6 bases left between them. This CDR3 comprises 16 residues. The CDR3 DNA follows: TGTGCCAGCAGCTTAGCCAGGCGCTCTGGGGCCAACGTCCTGACTTTC. Translated: CASSLARRSGANVLTF.